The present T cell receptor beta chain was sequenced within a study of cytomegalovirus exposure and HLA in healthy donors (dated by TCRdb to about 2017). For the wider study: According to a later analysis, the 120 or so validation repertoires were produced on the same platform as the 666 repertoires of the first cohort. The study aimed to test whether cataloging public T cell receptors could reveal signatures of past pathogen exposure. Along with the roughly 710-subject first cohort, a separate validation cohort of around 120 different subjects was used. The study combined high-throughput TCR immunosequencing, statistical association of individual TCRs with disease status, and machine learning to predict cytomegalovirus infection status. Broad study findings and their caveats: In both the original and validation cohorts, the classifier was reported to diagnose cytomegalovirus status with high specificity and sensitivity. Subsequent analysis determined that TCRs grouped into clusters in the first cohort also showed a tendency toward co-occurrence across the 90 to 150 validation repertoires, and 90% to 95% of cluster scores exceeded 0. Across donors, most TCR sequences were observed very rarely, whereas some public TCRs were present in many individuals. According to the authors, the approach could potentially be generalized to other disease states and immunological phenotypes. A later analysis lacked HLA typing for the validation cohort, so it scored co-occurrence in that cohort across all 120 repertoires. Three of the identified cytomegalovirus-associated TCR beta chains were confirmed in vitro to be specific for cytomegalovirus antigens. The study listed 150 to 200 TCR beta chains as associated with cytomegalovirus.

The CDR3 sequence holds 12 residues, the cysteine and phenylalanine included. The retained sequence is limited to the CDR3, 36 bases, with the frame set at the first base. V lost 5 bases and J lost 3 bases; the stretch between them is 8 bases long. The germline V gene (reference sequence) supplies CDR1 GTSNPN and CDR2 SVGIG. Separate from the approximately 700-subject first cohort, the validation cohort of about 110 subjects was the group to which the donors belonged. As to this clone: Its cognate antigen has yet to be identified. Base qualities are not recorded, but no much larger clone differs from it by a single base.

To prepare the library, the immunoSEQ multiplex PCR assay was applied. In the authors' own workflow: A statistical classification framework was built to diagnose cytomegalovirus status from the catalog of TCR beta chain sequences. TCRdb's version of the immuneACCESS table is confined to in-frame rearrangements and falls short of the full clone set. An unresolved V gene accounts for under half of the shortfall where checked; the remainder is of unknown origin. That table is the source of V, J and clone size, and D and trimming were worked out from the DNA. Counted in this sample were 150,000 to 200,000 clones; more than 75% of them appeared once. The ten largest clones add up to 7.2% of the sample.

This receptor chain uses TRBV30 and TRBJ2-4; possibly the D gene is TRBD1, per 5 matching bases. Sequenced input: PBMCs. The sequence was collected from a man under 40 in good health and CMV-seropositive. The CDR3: CAWGHGKNIQYF. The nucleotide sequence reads TGTGCCTGGGGACACGGCAAAAACATTCAGTACTTC.